The 26 T cell receptor beta chains presented below share a single source sample, sequenced in a study of blood T cell repertoires in COVID-19 (dated by TCRdb to between 2020 and 2021). Library generation was performed with the immunoSEQ multiplex PCR assay. Here the immuneACCESS table is served through TCRdb, limited to in-frame sequences with V and J called. Missing clones are a known gap in these copies; in checked studies unresolved V genes cover under half, and the rest lacks a known reason. A total of some 290,000 clones appear in this sample, around 92% of them only once. The ten largest clonotypes hold less than 9.5% of the sample. Sequences were obtained from PBMCs or T cells enriched from blood (not recorded which). The receptors originated from a woman aged 25-40 years who had recovered from COVID-19.

J is TRBJ1-5 and V is TRBV18; D is uncertain. The CDR3 runs to 16 residues. Germline values: CDR1 KGHSH, CDR2 LQKENI. Trimming left V 0 bases short and J 5 bases short, with 14 bases between. The CDR3 nucleotides are TGTGCCAGCTCACCACCTCTCCGGGCCGGGGATCAGCCCCAGCATTTT. Amino acid sequence: CASSPPLRAGDQPQHF.

The J gene is TRBJ2-3, the V gene TRBV10-1; 10 bases agree with TRBD2. CDR3 size: 16 residues. After removal of 4 bases from V and 4 bases from J, the junction contained 8 bases not matched to a gene. In germline, CDR1 is WNHNN, CDR2 SYGVQD (reference sequence). CDR3: CASSGLASGSSDTQYF. CDR3 sequence (DNA): TGCGCCAGCAGTGGTCTTGCTAGCGGGAGCTCAGATACGCAGTATTTT.

The J gene is TRBJ1-1, the V gene TRBV3-1 (or the pseudogene TRBV3-2), with D uncertain. The CDR3 consists of 15 residues. The V end was cut by 4 bases, the J end by 0 bases, with 12 bases between. Germline CDR1 and CDR2: LGHDT and YNNKEL (reference sequence). The chain's CDR3 is CASSLVLGMNTEAFF. The CDR3, as DNA: TGTGCCAGCAGCCTAGTACTCGGGATGAACACTGAAGCTTTCTTT.

The rearrangement joins TRBV10-3 to TRBJ1-3; 7 bases match TRBD1. With V trimmed by 4 bases and J by 2 bases, 2 bases remained unmatched. The CDR3 runs to 14 residues. The germline CDR1 and CDR2 sequences are ENHRY and SYGVKD. The CDR3 here is CAISARGTGNTIYF. DNA of the CDR3: TGTGCCATCAGTGCCAGGGGGACTGGAAACACCATATATTTT.

The chain recombines TRBV12-5 with TRBJ2-1; the match to TRBD2 covers 11 bases. CDR1 and CDR2 from the germline V gene are LGHNT and FRNRAP. J was trimmed by 6 bases and V by 9 bases; bases with no gene match: 25. The CDR3 contains 20 residues. CDR3 sequence (DNA): TGTGCTAGCCTTTCTATCTCCAAAGAAGGAACCGGGACTAGCGGCAATGAGCAGTTCTTC. Translation: CASLSISKEGTGTSGNEQFF.

The rearrangement joins TRBV19 to TRBJ2-5; D uncertain. CDR1 is LNHDA, CDR2 SQIVND, per germline (reference sequence). Trimming took off 6 bases at V and 5 bases at J, with 19 bases between the two ends. This CDR3 spans 15 amino acids. CDR3 protein: CASSPTPDIQETQYF. CDR3 bases: TGTGCCAGTAGCCCCACGCCAGATATCCAGGAGACCCAGTACTTC.

The rearrangement links TRBV10-2 to TRBJ2-7; no definite D call. The CDR3 is 15 residues long. V was cut by 3 bases and J by 3 bases, with 15 bases left in between. Germline V gene lookup returns CDR1 WSHSY and CDR2 SAAADI. The DNA for the CDR3 is TGCGCCAGCAGTGACGCGGCTACCAGACTCTACGAGCAGTACTTC. Translation: CASSDAATRLYEQYF.

The gene calls are TRBV11-2 and TRBJ2-5, with 8 nucleotides matching TRBD2. Per the germline V gene, CDR1 is SGHAT and CDR2 is FQNNGV. The V and J ends lost 1 base and 3 bases, in that order; junction bases with no gene match: 4. CDR3 length: 15 residues. CDR3 residues: CASSLVTSGEETQYF. CDR3 sequence (DNA): TGTGCCAGCAGCTTAGTCACTAGCGGAGAAGAGACCCAGTACTTC.

The chain employs TRBV7-8 and TRBJ1-3; 7 bases agree with TRBD1. The V gene's germline CDR1 is SGHVS and CDR2 FQNEAQ. The CDR3 runs to 16 residues. The V gene end was trimmed by 5 bases and the J gene end by 6 bases; junction bases not matched to a gene: 13. In DNA form, the CDR3 reads TGTGCCAGCAGCGCATACAGGGGAAGGATTGCAAACACCATATATTTT. Its protein product is CASSAYRGRIANTIYF.

The chain joins TRBV6-6 to TRBJ1-2, with 10 bases aligning to TRBD1. The germline V gene has CDR1 MNHNY and CDR2 SVGAGI (reference sequence). Germline trimming cut 2 bases from V and 6 bases from J; bases unmatched to any gene: 6. CDR3 length equals 15 residues. CDR3 sequence (DNA): TGTGCCAGCAGTTACCCGGGACAGGGGCAGGATGGCTACACCTTC. Encoded protein: CASSYPGQGQDGYTF.

The chain combines TRBV7-6 with TRBJ2-5; 7 bases agree with TRBD2. The CDR3 runs to 15 residues. Germline V CDR1 and CDR2: SGHVS, FNYEAQ. The V gene end was trimmed by 5 bases and the J gene end by 5 bases; junction bases not matched to a gene: 11. CDR3 in amino acids: CASSPWEGLQETQYF. The CDR3 coding sequence is TGTGCCAGCAGCCCCTGGGAGGGCCTCCAGGAGACCCAGTACTTC.

The count of this clone is one. The V gene is TRBV27, the J gene TRBJ2-1, with 9 bases matching TRBD1. Germline trimming cut 8 bases from V and 4 bases from J; bases unmatched to any gene: 9. The CDR3 spans 15 residues. CDR1 MNHEY and CDR2 SMNVEV come from the germline V gene (reference sequence). CDR3 sequence: CASYVQGALYNEQFF. CDR3 in DNA: TGTGCCAGCTACGTACAGGGGGCTCTATACAATGAGCAGTTCTTC.

The chain couples TRBV7-2 to TRBJ2-1; 8 bases line up with TRBD1. The trim removed 8 bases at V and 6 bases at J, leaving 6 bases unmatched. This CDR3 spans 13 amino acids. The germline V gene has CDR1 SGHTA and CDR2 FQGNSA. The CDR3 region is CASRTGWFNEQFF. CDR3 nucleotide sequence: TGTGCCAGCCGGACAGGGTGGTTCAATGAGCAGTTCTTC. The full variable domain, completed using reference TRBV7-2 and TRBJ2-1, is GAGVSQSPSNKVTEKGKDVELRCDPISGHTALYWYRQSLGQGLEFLIYFQGNSAPDKSGLPSDRFSAERTGGSVSTLTIQRTQQEDSAVYLCASRTGWFNEQFFGPGTRLTVL.

This chain joins TRBV27 and TRBJ1-5; D ambiguous. The CDR3 has 19 amino acids. Per the germline V gene, CDR1 is MNHEY and CDR2 is SMNVEV (reference sequence). V was clipped by 4 bases and J by 2 bases, with 24 bases between them. This chain's CDR3 is CASSSSGFSVLVGNQPQHF. Written as DNA, the CDR3 is TGTGCCAGCAGTTCCTCGGGTTTTTCTGTGCTGGTTGGCAATCAGCCCCAGCATTTT.

The chain links TRBV27 to TRBJ2-5; 8 bases match TRBD1. Germline loops: CDR1 MNHEY, CDR2 SMNVEV (reference sequence). The CDR3 runs 15 residues. J gave up 2 bases and V 8 bases, and 10 bases lay outside the gene matches. The CDR3 DNA follows: TGTGCCAGCGGGCACCTCGGGACAGGACAAGAGACCCAGTACTTC. It encodes CASGHLGTGQETQYF.

This sequence joins TRBV12-3 or TRBV12-4 and TRBJ1-2; D uncertain. This CDR3 contains 13 residues. V shed 0 bases and J shed 2 bases, with 4 bases lying between them. DNA of the CDR3: TGTGCCAGCAGTTTAGCAGAGAACTATGGCTACACCTTC. Translated: CASSLAENYGYTF.

This rearrangement joins TRBV4-1 to TRBJ2-7; 7 positions match TRBD2. Per the germline V gene, CDR1 is MGHRA and CDR2 is YSYEKL. V lost 4 bases and J lost 0; bases outside the gene matches: 6. This CDR3 comprises 15 residues. CDR3 region: CASSRTVAGSYEQYF. CDR3 bases: TGCGCCAGCAGCCGCACGGTAGCGGGCTCCTACGAGCAGTACTTC.

This clone appeared a single time. The chain links TRBV4-1 to TRBJ1-6; TRBD1 might be the D (6 bases). The CDR3 spans 15 residues. Germline CDR1 reads MGHRA; CDR2 reads YSYEKL. Deletions cut 1 base from V and 6 bases from J, with 10 bases between. CDR3 coding DNA: TGCGCCAGCAGCCAAGCGGGGGGCCCTAATTCACCCCTCCACTTT. It yields the protein CASSQAGGPNSPLHF.

The chain combines TRBV18 with TRBJ1-4; unclear D gene. Trimming left V 3 bases short and J 13 bases short, with 12 bases between. In germline, CDR1 is KGHSH, CDR2 LQKENI. This CDR3 has 12 amino acids. The CDR3 DNA reads as TGTGCCAGCTCACCGGTTATGGGAGGACTGTTTTTT. Its protein product is CASSPVMGGLFF.

The V and J genes are TRBV7-6 and TRBJ2-7; the match to TRBD2 covers 7 bases. This CDR3 region has 11 residues. The V gene end was trimmed by 7 bases and the J gene end by 7 bases; junction bases not matched to a gene: 4. In germline, CDR1 is SGHVS, CDR2 FNYEAQ. DNA for the CDR3: TGTGCCAGCACCCTCGGGGGGGAGCAGTACTTC. Translating it yields CASTLGGEQYF. Full variable domain (rest looked up from reference TRBV7-6 and TRBJ2-7): GAGVSQSPRYKVTKRGQDVALRCDPISGHVSLYWYRQALGQGPEFLTYFNYEAQQDKSGLPNDRFSAERPEGSISTLTIQRTEQRDSAMYRCASTLGGEQYFGPGTRLTVT.

Points on this clone: One end of the junction fails to match germline, which may point to a read error. The chain combines TRBV24-1 with TRBJ1-1, with 8 bases identical to TRBD1. The CDR3 has 12 residues. Germline assignment: CDR1 KGHDR and CDR2 SFDVKD. The CDR3 DNA reads TGTGCCGCCAGGGGGCACAACACTGAAGCTTTCTTT. Translating gives CAARGHNTEAFF.

The V and J genes are TRBV11-2 and TRBJ2-5; D might be TRBD1 (6 bases). The CDR3 has 16 amino acids. V was trimmed by 1 base and J by 1 base, leaving 13 bases between them. CDR1 is SGHAT and CDR2 is FQNNGV in the germline V gene. The CDR3 reads CASSLAPGVGQETQYF. The CDR3 DNA follows: TGTGCCAGCAGCTTAGCCCCAGGGGTCGGCCAAGAGACCCAGTACTTC.

The J gene is TRBJ1-6, the V gene TRBV4-2, with 7 bases identical to TRBD1. Germline V lookup: CDR1 LGHNA, CDR2 YNFKEQ. The CDR3 totals 15 residues. After removal of 0 bases from V and 7 bases from J, the junction contained 3 bases not matched to a gene. Written as DNA, the CDR3 is TGTGCCAGCAGCCAAGAACAGGGGTCGAATTCACCCCTCCACTTT. This sequence encodes CASSQEQGSNSPLHF.

V and J are TRBV24-1 and TRBJ2-1; 13 bases are a match to TRBD2. V trimming: 3 bases; J trimming: 10 bases; junction bases outside the gene matches: 8. CDR3 size: 16 residues. The germline CDR1 and CDR2 sequences are KGHDR and SFDVKD. CDR3 region: CATSDPGLAGVGEQFF. The CDR3 DNA follows: TGTGCCACCAGTGATCCTGGACTAGCGGGAGTGGGGGAGCAGTTCTTC.

V usage is TRBV5-1 and J usage is TRBJ1-5; D is unclear. Germline assignment: CDR1 SGHRS and CDR2 YFSETQ. The germline V and J ends were trimmed by 0 bases and 0 bases, with 10 bases remaining between them. The CDR3 runs 16 residues. The DNA of the CDR3 is TGCGCCAGCAGCTTGGATGGCACAATTAGCAATCAGCCCCAGCATTTT. This gives the protein CASSLDGTISNQPQHF.

V and J are TRBV6-2 or TRBV6-3 and TRBJ1-3; maybe TRBD1 (5 bases). This CDR3 has 15 residues. V lost 6 bases and J 0 bases, leaving 12 bases between the germline ends. Germline CDR1 is MNHEY and CDR2 is SVGEGT. The CDR3 region is CASSPTAYSGNTIYF. For the CDR3, the DNA is TGTGCCAGCAGCCCGACAGCTTACTCTGGAAACACCATATATTTT.